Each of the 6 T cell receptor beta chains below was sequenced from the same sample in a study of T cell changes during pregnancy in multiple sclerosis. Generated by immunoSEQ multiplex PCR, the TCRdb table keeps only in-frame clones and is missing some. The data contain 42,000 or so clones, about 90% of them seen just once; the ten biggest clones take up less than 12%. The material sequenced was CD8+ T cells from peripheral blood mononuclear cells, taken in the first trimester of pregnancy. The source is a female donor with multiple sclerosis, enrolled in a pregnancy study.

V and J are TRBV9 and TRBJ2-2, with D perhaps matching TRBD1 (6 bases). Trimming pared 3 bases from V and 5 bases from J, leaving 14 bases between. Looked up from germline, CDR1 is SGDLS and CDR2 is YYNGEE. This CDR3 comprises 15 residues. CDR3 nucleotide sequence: TGTGCCAGCAGCGCGTGGGGGCAAGGTACCGGGGAGCTGTTTTTT. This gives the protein CASSAWGQGTGELFF. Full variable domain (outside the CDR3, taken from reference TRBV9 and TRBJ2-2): DSGVTQTPKHLITATGQRVTLRCSPRSGDLSVYWYQQSLDQGLQFLIQYYNGEERAKGNILERFSAQQFPDLHSELNLSSLELGDSALYFCASSAWGQGTGELFFGEGSRLTVL.

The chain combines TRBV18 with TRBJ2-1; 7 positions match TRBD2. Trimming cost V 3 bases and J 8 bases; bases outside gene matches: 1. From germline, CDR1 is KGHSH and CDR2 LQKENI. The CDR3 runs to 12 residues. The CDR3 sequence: CASSPGGDEQFF. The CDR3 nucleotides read TGTGCCAGCTCACCGGGAGGGGATGAGCAGTTCTTC.

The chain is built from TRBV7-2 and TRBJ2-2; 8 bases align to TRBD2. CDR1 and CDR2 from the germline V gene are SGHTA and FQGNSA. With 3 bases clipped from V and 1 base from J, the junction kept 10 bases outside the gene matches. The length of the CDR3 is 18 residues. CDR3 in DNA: TGTGCCAGCAGCTTGGCTAAGGGACTAGTTATGAACACCGGGGAGCTGTTTTTT. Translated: CASSLAKGLVMNTGELFF.

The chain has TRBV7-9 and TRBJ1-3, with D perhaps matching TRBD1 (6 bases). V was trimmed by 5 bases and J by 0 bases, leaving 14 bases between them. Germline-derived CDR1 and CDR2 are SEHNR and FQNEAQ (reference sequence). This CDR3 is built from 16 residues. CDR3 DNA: TGTGCCAGCAGCCCGCGGACAGCATTCTCTGGAAACACCATATATTTT. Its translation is CASSPRTAFSGNTIYF.

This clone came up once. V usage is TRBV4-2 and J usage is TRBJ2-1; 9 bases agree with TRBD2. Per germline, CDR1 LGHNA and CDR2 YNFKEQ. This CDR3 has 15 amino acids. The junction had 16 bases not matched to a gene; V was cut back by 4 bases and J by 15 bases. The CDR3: CASSLSGGTPFAPFF. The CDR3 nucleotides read TGTGCCAGCAGCCTCAGCGGGGGGACCCCTTTCGCTCCGTTCTTC.

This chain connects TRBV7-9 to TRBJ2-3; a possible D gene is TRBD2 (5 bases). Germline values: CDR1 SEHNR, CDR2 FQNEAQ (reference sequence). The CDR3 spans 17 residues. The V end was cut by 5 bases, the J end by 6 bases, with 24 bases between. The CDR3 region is CASSTQRGLQSVDTQYF. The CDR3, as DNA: TGTGCCAGCAGCACCCAACGCGGGCTACAATCTGTGGATACGCAGTATTTT.